Listed here are 23 T cell receptor beta chains from one sample, sequenced in a study of blood T cell repertoires in COVID-19. Generated by immunoSEQ multiplex PCR, the TCRdb table keeps only in-frame clones and is missing some. In the table there are about 270,000 clones, around 87% of which are singletons. Sequenced input: peripheral blood. These receptor sequences come from a woman aged 45-65 years with acute or convalescent COVID-19.

This clone has only a few counts. This CDR3 is CASSTSPLAGVTDTQYF. The CDR3 DNA follows: TGCGCCAGCAGCACCTCCCCCCTAGCGGGAGTTACAGATACGCAGTATTTT. The genes are TRBV5-1 and TRBJ2-3, with 10 bases that match TRBD2. Germline V CDR1 and CDR2: SGHRS, YFSETQ. The length of the CDR3 is 17 residues. The junction had 11 bases not matched to a gene; V was cut back by 4 bases and J by 3 bases.

The chain has TRBV27 and TRBJ2-1; 9 positions agree with TRBD1. After removal of 3 bases from V and 4 bases from J, the junction contained 7 bases not matched to a gene. Germline loops: CDR1 MNHEY, CDR2 SMNVEV (reference sequence). This CDR3 has 16 amino acids. CDR3 protein: CASSFTTGTGYNEQFF. The DNA for the CDR3 is TGTGCCAGCAGTTTTACGACCGGGACAGGGTACAATGAGCAGTTCTTC.

This sequence joins TRBV28 and TRBJ1-5, with D hard to call. The CDR3 sequence is 15 residues long. The germline V gene encodes CDR1 MDHEN and CDR2 SYDVKM. Trimming left V 8 bases short and J 5 bases short, with 19 bases between. The DNA of the CDR3 is TGTGCCAGCTACTCAAGAGGGAAGGGCCATCAGCCCCAGCATTTT. Encoded protein: CASYSRGKGHQPQHF. Drawing the rest from reference TRBV28 and TRBJ1-5, the complete variable domain is DVKVTQSSRYLVKRTGEKVFLECVQDMDHENMFWYRQDPGLGLRLIYFSYDVKMKEKGDIPEGYSVSREKKERFSLILESASTNQTSMYLCASYSRGKGHQPQHFGDGTRLSIL.

The J gene is TRBJ2-7, the V gene TRBV18; TRBD2 matches at 8 bases. The germline V gene has CDR1 KGHSH and CDR2 LQKENI. Germline trimming cut 2 bases from V and 2 bases from J; bases unmatched to any gene: 5. This CDR3 comprises 15 residues. CDR3 sequence: CASSPSAGVPYEQYF. Here the CDR3 DNA reads TGTGCCAGCTCACCATCAGCGGGAGTCCCCTACGAGCAGTACTTC.

The chain carries TRBV28 and TRBJ2-7, with D maybe TRBD1 (6 bases). Germline V gene data show CDR1 as MDHEN and CDR2 as SYDVKM. This CDR3 comprises 15 residues. V was cut by 6 bases and J by 0 bases, with 15 bases left in between. The CDR3 loop reads CASSQDRLLSYEQYF. Written as DNA, the CDR3 is TGTGCCAGCAGCCAAGACAGGCTACTCTCCTACGAGCAGTACTTC. Drawing the rest from reference TRBV28 and TRBJ2-7, the complete variable domain is DVKVTQSSRYLVKRTGEKVFLECVQDMDHENMFWYRQDPGLGLRLIYFSYDVKMKEKGDIPEGYSVSREKKERFSLILESASTNQTSMYLCASSQDRLLSYEQYFGPGTRLTVT.

This rearrangement joins TRBV28 to TRBJ2-5, with D unresolved. Trimming cost V 1 base and J 5 bases, with 14 bases left between them. Looked up from germline, CDR1 is MDHEN and CDR2 is SYDVKM. This CDR3 has 15 residues. The CDR3 protein is CASSLSPPDLETQYF. CDR3 nucleotide sequence: TGTGCCAGCAGTTTATCCCCCCCCGACTTGGAGACCCAGTACTTC.

This chain joins TRBV7-9 and TRBJ2-7, with TRBD1 as a possible D gene (6 bases). The CDR3 has 14 residues. Per germline, CDR1 SEHNR and CDR2 FQNEAQ (reference sequence). V was trimmed by 3 bases and J by 6 bases, leaving 15 bases between them. CDR3 region: CASSFSGAVAEQYF. The DNA for the CDR3 is TGTGCCAGCAGCTTTTCAGGGGCCGTCGCCGAGCAGTACTTC.

The chain links TRBV7-2 to TRBJ1-5; D may be TRBD1 (5 bases). The CDR3 contains 16 residues. Germline loops: CDR1 SGHTA, CDR2 FQGNSA. V lost 5 bases to trimming and J lost 1 base, with 15 bases between them. The CDR3 nucleotides read TGTGCCAGCAGCAGAATTTCAGGGATGAGCAATCAGCCCCAGCATTTT. Amino acids: CASSRISGMSNQPQHF.

The genes are TRBV7-9 and TRBJ1-2; TRBD1 might be the D (6 bases). The V end was cut by 5 bases, the J end by 4 bases, with 20 bases between. The CDR3 length is 16 residues. Germline assignment: CDR1 SEHNR and CDR2 FQNEAQ (reference sequence). For the CDR3, the DNA is TGTGCCAGCAGCATTTTAACAGGGTCCGGCGGCTATGGCTACACCTTC. The encoded protein is CASSILTGSGGYGYTF. Using reference TRBV7-9 and TRBJ1-2 for the parts outside the CDR3, the full variable domain is DTGVSQNPRHKITKRGQNVTFRCDPISEHNRLYWYRQTLGQGPEFLTYFQNEAQLEKSRLLSDRFSAERPKGSFSTLEIQRTEQGDSAMYLCASSILTGSGGYGYTFGSGTRLTVV.

A few counts support this clone. The rearrangement joins TRBV7-9 to TRBJ1-1, with 8 bases identical to TRBD1. Unmatched junction bases numbered 12, after V lost 5 bases and J lost 10 bases. This CDR3 is 14 amino acids long. The germline V gene has CDR1 SEHNR and CDR2 FQNEAQ (reference sequence). The CDR3: CASSLDQTGDRAFF. The CDR3 nucleotides read TGTGCCAGCAGCCTTGATCAGACAGGGGATCGAGCTTTCTTT.

This rearrangement joins TRBV19 to TRBJ2-5; tentatively, D is TRBD2 (6 bases). V lost 9 bases, J lost 5 bases, and 16 bases lay in between. This CDR3 contains 13 residues. Looked up from germline, CDR1 is LNHDA and CDR2 is SQIVND (reference sequence). The DNA for the CDR3 is TGTGCCAGCAAGGAGGCTAGCGTGGAGACCCAGTACTTC. Translated: CASKEASVETQYF.

The rearrangement links TRBV6-1 to TRBJ2-7, with D perhaps TRBD1 (5 bases). This CDR3 is built from 14 residues. V lost 1 base, J lost 2 bases, and 9 bases lay in between. Germline V gives CDR1 MNHNS, CDR2 SASEGT. This chain's CDR3 is CASSEGRGTYEQYF. CDR3 DNA sequence: TGTGCCAGCAGTGAAGGTAGGGGAACCTACGAGCAGTACTTC.

The chain has TRBV6-5 and TRBJ2-7; a weak D match, TRBD2 (6 bases). Germline values: CDR1 MNHEY, CDR2 SVGAGI. The CDR3 consists of 15 residues. Trimming cost V 0 bases and J 0 bases, with 9 bases left between them. This CDR3 reads CASSYSAGSSYEQYF. Written as DNA, the CDR3 is TGTGCCAGCAGTTACTCCGCGGGGAGCTCCTACGAGCAGTACTTC.

The chain is built from TRBV2 and TRBJ2-7, with D perhaps matching TRBD1 (6 bases). Germline CDR1 reads SNHLY; CDR2 reads FYNNEI. The CDR3 is 12 residues long. The ends were cut back, 5 bases at V and 4 bases at J, with 9 bases in the middle. The chain's CDR3 is CASSRDTYEQYF. CDR3 DNA: TGTGCCAGCAGTAGGGACACTTACGAGCAGTACTTC.

V usage is TRBV19 and J usage is TRBJ2-5; the match to TRBD1 covers 9 bases. The V and J ends lost 5 bases and 3 bases, in that order; junction bases with no gene match: 10. CDR1 is LNHDA and CDR2 is SQIVND in the germline V gene (reference sequence). The length of the CDR3 is 16 residues. The CDR3 spells CASSPGQGWSEETQYF. CDR3 bases: TGTGCCAGTAGTCCGGGACAGGGATGGTCAGAAGAGACCCAGTACTTC.

This chain links TRBV7-3 with TRBJ1-1; TRBD1 is a possible D gene (5 bases). This CDR3 spans 12 amino acids. Germline V gene lookup returns CDR1 SGHTA and CDR2 FQGTGA. V lost 5 bases and J lost 9, with 13 bases in between. In DNA, the CDR3 is TGTGCCAGCAGCCTTTTAGCAGGGAAAGCTTTCTTT. The encoded protein is CASSLLAGKAFF.

This clone is a singleton in its sample. J is TRBJ2-2 and V is TRBV7-8, with TRBD2 matching over 12 bases. Trimming at V came to 5 bases and at J to 2 bases, leaving 3 bases not matched to a gene. The CDR3 is 16 amino acids. The germline V gene encodes CDR1 SGHVS and CDR2 FQNEAQ. For the CDR3, the DNA is TGTGCCAGCAGCCACGGACTAGCGGGAAACACCGGGGAGCTGTTTTTT. It translates to CASSHGLAGNTGELFF. The complete variable domain, with remaining parts taken from reference TRBV7-8 and TRBJ2-2, reads GAGVSQSPRYKVAKRGQDVALRCDPISGHVSLFWYQQALGQGPEFLTYFQNEAQLDKSGLPSDRFFAERPEGSVSTLKIQRTQQEDSAVYLCASSHGLAGNTGELFFGEGSRLTVL.

The V gene is TRBV5-5, the J gene TRBJ1-6; 10 bases line up with TRBD1. There are 17 residues in the CDR3. Germline V gives CDR1 SGHKS, CDR2 YYEKEE (reference sequence). The V and J ends lost 4 bases and 3 bases, in that order; junction bases with no gene match: 7. The CDR3 sequence: CASSDRDRGVYNSPLHF. For the CDR3, the DNA is TGTGCCAGCAGCGACCGGGACAGGGGTGTCTATAATTCACCCCTCCACTTT.

This clone appeared a single time. The chain joins TRBV5-5 to TRBJ1-5; D is unclear. Germline values: CDR1 SGHKS, CDR2 YYEKEE (reference sequence). V dropped 5 bases and J dropped 6 bases, with 15 bases sitting between them. The CDR3 sequence is 14 residues long. This chain's CDR3 is CASSGWGAGQPQHF. For the CDR3, the DNA is TGTGCCAGCAGTGGGTGGGGTGCGGGTCAGCCCCAGCATTTT.

This rearrangement joins TRBV24-1 to TRBJ1-1; 9 positions match TRBD1. Trimming cost V 2 bases and J 5 bases; bases outside gene matches: 8. Germline-derived CDR1 and CDR2 are KGHDR and SFDVKD. The CDR3 extends over 16 amino acids. CDR3: CATSDSRTGVWTEAFF. CDR3 coding DNA: TGTGCCACCAGTGATTCCCGGACAGGGGTGTGGACTGAAGCTTTCTTT.

In this sample, this clone turned up once. The rearrangement uses TRBV4-2 and TRBJ2-3, with TRBD2 matching over 14 bases. Germline assignment: CDR1 LGHNA and CDR2 YNFKEQ. Unmatched junction bases numbered 8, after V lost 3 bases and J lost 6 bases. The CDR3 runs to 17 residues. For the CDR3, the DNA is TGTGCCAGCAGCCAGGAATCCAGGACTAGCGGGAGGGATACGCAGTATTTT. Protein: CASSQESRTSGRDTQYF.

This clone came up a few times. This rearrangement joins TRBV28 to TRBJ1-2; D is perhaps TRBD1 (6 bases). The germline V and J ends were trimmed by 3 bases and 3 bases, with 11 bases remaining between them. Per germline, CDR1 MDHEN and CDR2 SYDVKM. The CDR3 runs to 14 residues. The CDR3 region is CASSLFPGDYGYTF. CDR3 nucleotides: TGTGCCAGCAGTTTGTTTCCAGGGGACTATGGCTACACCTTC.

The genes are TRBV6-2 or TRBV6-3 and TRBJ2-1; 7 bases are shared with TRBD2. V was clipped by 0 bases and J by 6 bases; unmatched bases: 5. Germline V gives CDR1 MNHEY, CDR2 SVGEGT. This CDR3 has 15 amino acids. The CDR3 coding sequence is TGTGCCAGCAGTTACTCAGCGGGGAACCTCAATGAGCAGTTCTTC. Translating it yields CASSYSAGNLNEQFF.